This T cell receptor beta chain originates from a study of OX40 agonist ivuxolimab in advanced cancers. Germline CDR1 is SGHNT and CDR2 is YENEEA. J was trimmed by 10 bases and V by 5 bases; bases with no gene match: 2. The CDR3 is made up of 13 amino acids. Sequenced by immunoSEQ multiplex PCR; TCRdb stores in-frame clones only, minus some. The table has some 46,000 clones, around 94% seen once. The TCR was taken from an adult with an advanced solid tumor such as melanoma, head and neck, liver or kidney cancer. Sequenced material: CD4+ or CD8+ T cells sorted from blood, taken in a trial of the OX40 agonist ivuxolimab. The chain recombines TRBV11-3 with TRBJ2-4; 13 bases line up with TRBD2. The CDR3 DNA is TGTGCCAGCAGCCAGGGACTAGCGGGAATTCAGTACTTC. Translated, it gives CASSQGLAGIQYF.